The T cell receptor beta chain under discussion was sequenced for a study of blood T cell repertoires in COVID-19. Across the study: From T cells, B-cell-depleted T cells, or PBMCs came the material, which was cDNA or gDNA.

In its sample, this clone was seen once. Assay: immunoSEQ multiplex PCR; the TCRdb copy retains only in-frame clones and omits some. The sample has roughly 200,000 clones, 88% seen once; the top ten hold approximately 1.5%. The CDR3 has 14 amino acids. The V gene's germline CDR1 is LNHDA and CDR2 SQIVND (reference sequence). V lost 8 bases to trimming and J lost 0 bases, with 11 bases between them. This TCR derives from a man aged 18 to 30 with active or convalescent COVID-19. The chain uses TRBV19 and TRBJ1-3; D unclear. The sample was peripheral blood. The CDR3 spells CASFRESSGNTIYF. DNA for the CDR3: TGTGCCAGTTTTAGAGAGAGCTCTGGAAACACCATATATTTT. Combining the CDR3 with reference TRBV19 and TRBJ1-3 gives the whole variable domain DGGITQSPKYLFRKEGQNVTLSCEQNLNHDAMYWYRQDPGQGLRLIYYSQIVNDFQKGDIAEGYSVSREKKESFPLTVTSAQKNPTAFYLCASFRESSGNTIYFGEGSWLTVV.